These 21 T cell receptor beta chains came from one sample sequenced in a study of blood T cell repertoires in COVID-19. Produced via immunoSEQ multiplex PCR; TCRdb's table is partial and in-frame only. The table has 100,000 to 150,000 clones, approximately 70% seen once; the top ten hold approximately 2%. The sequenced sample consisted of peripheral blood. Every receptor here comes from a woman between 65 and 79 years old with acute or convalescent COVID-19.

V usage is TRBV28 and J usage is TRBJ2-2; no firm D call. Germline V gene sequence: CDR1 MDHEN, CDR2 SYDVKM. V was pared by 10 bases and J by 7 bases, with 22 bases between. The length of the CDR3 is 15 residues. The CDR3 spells CATRFRQEEFGELFF. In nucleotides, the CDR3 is TGTGCCACCCGATTTAGGCAGGAAGAATTCGGGGAGCTGTTTTTT.

CDR3 residues: CASSLAGRDDTQYF. CDR3 nucleotide sequence: TGTGCCAGCAGCTTAGCGGGGAGAGACGATACGCAGTATTTT. The chain recombines TRBV7-2 with TRBJ2-3, with D maybe TRBD2 (5 bases). The germline V gene encodes CDR1 SGHTA and CDR2 FQGNSA. V was clipped by 0 bases and J by 6 bases, with 10 bases between them. This CDR3 is built from 14 residues. The full variable domain, rest sourced from reference TRBV7-2 and TRBJ2-3, is GAGVSQSPSNKVTEKGKDVELRCDPISGHTALYWYRQSLGQGLEFLIYFQGNSAPDKSGLPSDRFSAERTGGSVSTLTIQRTQQEDSAVYLCASSLAGRDDTQYFGPGTRLTVL.

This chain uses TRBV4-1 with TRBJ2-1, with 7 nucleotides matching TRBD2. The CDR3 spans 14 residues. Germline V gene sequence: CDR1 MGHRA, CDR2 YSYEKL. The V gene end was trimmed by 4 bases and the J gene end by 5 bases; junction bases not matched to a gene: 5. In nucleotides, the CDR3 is TGCGCCAGCAGCCCGCGGGAGCTCCACAATGAGCAGTTCTTC. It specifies CASSPRELHNEQFF.

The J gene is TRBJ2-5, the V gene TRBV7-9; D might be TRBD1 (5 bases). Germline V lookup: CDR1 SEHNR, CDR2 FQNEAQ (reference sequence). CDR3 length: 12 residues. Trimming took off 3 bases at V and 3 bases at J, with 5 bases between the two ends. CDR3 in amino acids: CASSFREETQYF. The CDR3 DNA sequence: TGTGCCAGCAGCTTCAGGGAAGAGACCCAGTACTTC. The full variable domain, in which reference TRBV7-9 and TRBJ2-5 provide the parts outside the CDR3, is DTGVSQNPRHKITKRGQNVTFRCDPISEHNRLYWYRQTLGQGPEFLTYFQNEAQLEKSRLLSDRFSAERPKGSFSTLEIQRTEQGDSAMYLCASSFREETQYFGPGTRLLVL.

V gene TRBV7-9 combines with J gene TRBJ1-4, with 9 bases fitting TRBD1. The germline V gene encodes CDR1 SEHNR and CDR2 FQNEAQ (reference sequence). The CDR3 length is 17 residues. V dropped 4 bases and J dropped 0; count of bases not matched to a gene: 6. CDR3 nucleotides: TGTGCCAGCAGCTCGGGACAGGGACTCCCAACTAATGAAAAACTGTTTTTT. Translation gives CASSSGQGLPTNEKLFF.

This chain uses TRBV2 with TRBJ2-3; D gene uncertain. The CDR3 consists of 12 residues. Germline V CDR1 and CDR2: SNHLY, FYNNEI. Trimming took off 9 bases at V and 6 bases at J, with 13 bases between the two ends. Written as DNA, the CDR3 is TGTGCCAGTCACCGCATTGGCGATACGCAGTATTTT. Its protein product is CASHRIGDTQYF.

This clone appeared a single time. This CDR3 reads CASSEAARTKNIQYF. CDR3 bases: TGTGCCAGTAGTGAGGCGGCCCGGACCAAAAACATTCAGTACTTC. This chain joins TRBV19 and TRBJ2-4; D is unclear. Deletions cut 5 bases from V and 2 bases from J, with 13 bases between. CDR1 LNHDA and CDR2 SQIVND come from the germline V gene (reference sequence). The CDR3 extends over 15 amino acids.

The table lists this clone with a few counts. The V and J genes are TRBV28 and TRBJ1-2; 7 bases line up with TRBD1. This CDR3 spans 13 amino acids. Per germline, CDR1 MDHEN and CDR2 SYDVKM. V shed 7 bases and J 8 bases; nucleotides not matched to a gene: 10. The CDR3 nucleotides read TGTGCCAGCACCATACAGGGGCGAGACGGCTACACCTTC. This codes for CASTIQGRDGYTF.

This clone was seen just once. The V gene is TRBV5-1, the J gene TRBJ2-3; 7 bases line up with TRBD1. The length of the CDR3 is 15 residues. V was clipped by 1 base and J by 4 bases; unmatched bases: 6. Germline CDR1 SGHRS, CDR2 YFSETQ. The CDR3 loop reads CASSLRGLDADTQYF. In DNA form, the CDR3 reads TGCGCCAGCAGCTTGAGGGGGCTTGATGCAGATACGCAGTATTTT.

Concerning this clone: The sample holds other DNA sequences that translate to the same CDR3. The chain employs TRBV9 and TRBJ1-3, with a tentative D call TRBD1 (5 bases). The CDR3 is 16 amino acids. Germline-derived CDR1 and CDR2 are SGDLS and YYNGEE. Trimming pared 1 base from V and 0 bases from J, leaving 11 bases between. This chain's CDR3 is CASSVSDRSSGNTIYF. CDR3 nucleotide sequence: TGTGCCAGCAGCGTAAGTGACAGAAGCTCTGGAAACACCATATATTTT.

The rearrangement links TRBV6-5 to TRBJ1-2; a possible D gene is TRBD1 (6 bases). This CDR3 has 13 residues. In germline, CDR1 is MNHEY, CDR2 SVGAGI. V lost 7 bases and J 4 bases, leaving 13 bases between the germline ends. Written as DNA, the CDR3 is TGTGCCAGCACTACAGGGATCGGCTATGGCTACACCTTC. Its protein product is CASTTGIGYGYTF.

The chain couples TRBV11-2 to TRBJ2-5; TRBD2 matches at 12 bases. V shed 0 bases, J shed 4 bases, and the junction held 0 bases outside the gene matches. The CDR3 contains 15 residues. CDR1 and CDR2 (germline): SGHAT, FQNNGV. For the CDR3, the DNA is TGTGCCAGCAGCTTAGAACTAGCGGGAGGAGAGACCCAGTACTTC. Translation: CASSLELAGGETQYF.

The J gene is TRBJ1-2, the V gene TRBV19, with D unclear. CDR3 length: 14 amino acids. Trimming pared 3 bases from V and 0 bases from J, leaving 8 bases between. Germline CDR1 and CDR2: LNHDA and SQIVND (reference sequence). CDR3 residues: CASSIGQSNYGYTF. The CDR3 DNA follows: TGTGCCAGTAGTATCGGTCAATCTAACTATGGCTACACCTTC.

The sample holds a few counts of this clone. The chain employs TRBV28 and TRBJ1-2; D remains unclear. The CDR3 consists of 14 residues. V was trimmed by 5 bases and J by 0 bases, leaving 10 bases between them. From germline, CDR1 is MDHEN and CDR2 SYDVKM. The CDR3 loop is CASSVQTANYGYTF. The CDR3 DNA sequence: TGTGCCAGCAGTGTACAGACCGCTAACTATGGCTACACCTTC.

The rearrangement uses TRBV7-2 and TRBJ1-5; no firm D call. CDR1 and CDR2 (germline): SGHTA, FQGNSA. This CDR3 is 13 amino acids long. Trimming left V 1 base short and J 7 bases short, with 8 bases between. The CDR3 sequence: CASSLGLEQPQHF. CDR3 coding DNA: TGTGCCAGCAGCTTAGGTTTGGAGCAGCCCCAGCATTTT.

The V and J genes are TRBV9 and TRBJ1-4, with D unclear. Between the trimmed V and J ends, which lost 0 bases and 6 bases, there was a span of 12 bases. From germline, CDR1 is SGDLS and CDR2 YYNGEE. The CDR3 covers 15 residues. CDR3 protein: CASSVAARRDEKLFF. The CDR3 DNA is TGTGCCAGCAGCGTAGCAGCCAGGAGGGATGAAAAACTGTTTTTT.

In nucleotides, the CDR3 is TGTGCCAGCAGTCGCCAGGGACAGGGGGCTACTGAAGCTTTCTTT. Encoded protein: CASSRQGQGATEAFF. The chain joins TRBV6-5 to TRBJ1-1, with 12 positions matching TRBD1. V was pared by 5 bases and J by 5 bases, with 6 bases of the junction left unmatched. Germline CDR1 and CDR2: MNHEY and SVGAGI. The CDR3 has 15 residues.

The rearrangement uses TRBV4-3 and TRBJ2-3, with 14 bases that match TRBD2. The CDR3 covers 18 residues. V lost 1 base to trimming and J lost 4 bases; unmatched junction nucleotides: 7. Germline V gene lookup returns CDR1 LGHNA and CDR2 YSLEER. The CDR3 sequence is CASSQALTSGGGSDTQYF. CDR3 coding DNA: TGCGCCAGCAGCCAAGCCCTGACTAGCGGGGGGGGGTCAGATACGCAGTATTTT.

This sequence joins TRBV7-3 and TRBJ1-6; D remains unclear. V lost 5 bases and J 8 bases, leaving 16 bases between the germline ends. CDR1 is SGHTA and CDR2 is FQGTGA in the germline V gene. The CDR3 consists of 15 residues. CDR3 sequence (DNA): TGTGCCAGCAGCCATATGGATGGACTGGATTCACCCCTCCACTTT. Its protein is CASSHMDGLDSPLHF.

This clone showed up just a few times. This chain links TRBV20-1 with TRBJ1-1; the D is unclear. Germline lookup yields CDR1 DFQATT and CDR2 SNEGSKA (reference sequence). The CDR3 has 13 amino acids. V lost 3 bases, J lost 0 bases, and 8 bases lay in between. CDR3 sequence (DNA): TGCAGTGCTAGTTTTGCGATGAACACTGAAGCTTTCTTT. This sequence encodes CSASFAMNTEAFF.

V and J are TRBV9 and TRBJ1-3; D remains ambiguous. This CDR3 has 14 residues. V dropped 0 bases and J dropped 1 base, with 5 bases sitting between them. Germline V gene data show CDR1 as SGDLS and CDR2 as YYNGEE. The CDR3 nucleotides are TGTGCCAGCAGCGTAGGCAGGTCTGGAAACACCATATATTTT. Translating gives CASSVGRSGNTIYF.